The 18 T cell receptor beta chains listed next were all sequenced from one sample in a study of siplizumab effects on memory and regulatory T cells. The assay was immunoSEQ multiplex PCR, and TCRdb's table has in-frame clones only and misses some. Here the sample spans 95,000 to 100,000 clones, about 93% being singletons. Sequenced: non-Treg CD4+ T cells sorted from blood. The receptor set was obtained from a human donor in good health.

The chain is built from TRBV6-1 and TRBJ1-2; no reliable D call. This CDR3 has 11 amino acids. Trimming stripped 6 bases from V and 7 bases from J, with 9 bases between. Germline assignment: CDR1 MNHNS and CDR2 SASEGT. This chain's CDR3 is CASSPGSGYTF. CDR3 in DNA: TGTGCCAGCAGCCCCGGAAGTGGCTACACCTTC.

This clone showed up just once. The genes are TRBV7-9 and TRBJ1-4; 7 positions match TRBD1. The CDR3 runs 15 residues. In germline, CDR1 is SEHNR, CDR2 FQNEAQ (reference sequence). V lost 5 bases to trimming and J lost 0 bases; unmatched junction nucleotides: 3. DNA of the CDR3: TGTGCCAGCAGCCCAGACAGGGCAACTAATGAAAAACTGTTTTTT. Its protein is CASSPDRATNEKLFF.

The V and J genes are TRBV6-5 and TRBJ1-5; D perhaps matches TRBD1 (6 bases). V lost 0 bases to trimming and J lost 6 bases, with 9 bases between them. The germline V gene has CDR1 MNHEY and CDR2 SVGAGI. CDR3 length equals 14 residues. This CDR3 reads CASSYSQGGQPQHF. In nucleotides, the CDR3 is TGTGCCAGCAGTTACTCACAGGGAGGTCAGCCCCAGCATTTT.

CDR3 amino acids: CSAPSRGLEAFF. CDR3 nucleotide sequence: TGCAGCGCCCCATCTCGGGGGCTTGAAGCTTTCTTT. The chain recombines TRBV29-1 with TRBJ1-1, with D possibly matching TRBD1 (6 bases). The V gene's germline CDR1 is SQVTM and CDR2 ANQGSEA. The CDR3 length is 12 residues. V lost 7 bases, J lost 7 bases, and 16 bases lay in between.

V is TRBV30 and J is TRBJ1-3; 7 bases agree with TRBD1. After removal of 1 base from V and 2 bases from J, the junction contained 2 bases not matched to a gene. The germline CDR1 and CDR2 sequences are GTSNPN and SVGIG (reference sequence). The CDR3 length is 14 residues. The CDR3 region is CAWSAGQPGNTIYF. CDR3 nucleotide sequence: TGTGCCTGGAGTGCGGGACAGCCTGGAAACACCATATATTTT.

The V gene is TRBV5-4, the J gene TRBJ2-1, with 7 bases that match TRBD2. Germline CDR1 SGHNT, CDR2 YYREEE (reference sequence). V lost 4 bases to trimming and J lost 2 bases; unmatched junction nucleotides: 6. CDR3 length equals 15 residues. The CDR3 protein is CASSIGLVAYNEQFF. CDR3 nucleotide sequence: TGTGCCAGCAGCATCGGACTAGTTGCCTACAATGAGCAGTTCTTC.

The V call is TRBV10-3, the J call TRBJ1-6; a weak D match, TRBD1 (5 bases). CDR1 is ENHRY and CDR2 is SYGVKD in the germline V gene. There are 12 residues in the CDR3. The germline V and J ends were trimmed by 6 bases and 6 bases, with 6 bases remaining between them. This chain's CDR3 is CAIRGTNSPLHF. CDR3 in DNA: TGTGCCATCAGGGGGACTAATTCACCCCTCCACTTT.

The V and J genes are TRBV6-5 and TRBJ2-5, with D tentatively TRBD2 (6 bases). Germline V gene lookup returns CDR1 MNHEY and CDR2 SVGAGI. Deletions cut 2 bases from V and 10 bases from J, with 8 bases between. This CDR3 comprises 11 residues. CDR3 region: CASSYPGVQYF. In nucleotides, the CDR3 is TGTGCCAGCAGTTACCCGGGGGTCCAGTACTTC.

On this clone itself: The sample holds other DNA sequences that translate to the same CDR3. The chain combines TRBV7-3 with TRBJ2-6, with D perhaps TRBD1 (6 bases). The CDR3 runs to 15 residues. Trimming left V 6 bases short and J 2 bases short, with 11 bases between. Germline CDR1 and CDR2: SGHTA and FQGTGA. The CDR3: CASSQTGAGANVLTF. The DNA for the CDR3 is TGTGCCAGCAGTCAGACAGGAGCTGGGGCCAACGTCCTGACTTTC.

The CDR3 DNA reads TGTGCTAGTGGTTTGCCCCGGGACAATGAGCAGTTCTTC. Translated: CASGLPRDNEQFF. The V call is TRBV12-5, the J call TRBJ2-1; D is unclear. There are 13 residues in the CDR3. CDR1 is LGHNT, CDR2 FRNRAP, per germline. V lost 2 bases and J 5 bases, leaving 7 bases between the germline ends.

This clone occurred once. The chain links TRBV5-1 to TRBJ2-2; D is undetermined. V was shortened by 0 bases and J by 0 bases, with 6 bases between the two germline ends. This CDR3 spans 15 amino acids. Germline values: CDR1 SGHRS, CDR2 YFSETQ. CDR3 residues: CASSLELTNTGELFF. The DNA for the CDR3 is TGCGCCAGCAGCTTGGAGCTGACGAACACCGGGGAGCTGTTTTTT.

This clone was observed once. The CDR3 sequence: CASSTPGLAGSNEQFF. CDR3 nucleotides: TGTGCCAGTAGTACACCGGGACTAGCGGGATCCAATGAGCAGTTCTTC. This chain connects TRBV19 to TRBJ2-1, with 13 bases lining up with TRBD2. Germline lookup yields CDR1 LNHDA and CDR2 SQIVND (reference sequence). The J segment lost 6 bases and the V segment lost 4 bases, leaving 6 bases of the junction unmatched. This CDR3 spans 16 amino acids.

The chain employs TRBV19 and TRBJ1-2; TRBD1 agrees at 9 bases. The trim removed 6 bases at V and 3 bases at J, leaving 5 bases unmatched. In germline, CDR1 is LNHDA, CDR2 SQIVND (reference sequence). This CDR3 is 14 amino acids long. The CDR3 DNA is TGTGCCAGTAGCAGACAGGGGGAAGACTATGGCTACACCTTC. Amino acid sequence: CASSRQGEDYGYTF.

The gene calls are TRBV5-6 and TRBJ2-5; no clear D gene. CDR1 and CDR2 from the germline V gene are SGHDT and YYEEEE. This CDR3 has 14 amino acids. Between the trimmed V and J ends, which lost 0 bases and 1 base, there was a span of 7 bases. CDR3 sequence: CASSLGQPQETQYF. DNA for the CDR3: TGTGCCAGCAGCTTGGGGCAGCCCCAAGAGACCCAGTACTTC. Full variable domain (remainder filled in from reference TRBV5-6 and TRBJ2-5): DAGVTQSPTHLIKTRGQQVTLRCSPKSGHDTVSWYQQALGQGPQFIFQYYEEEERQRGNFPDRFSGHQFPNYSSELNVNALLLGDSALYLCASSLGQPQETQYFGPGTRLLVL.

The J gene is TRBJ1-3, the V gene TRBV19; 7 bases map to TRBD1. The junction had 6 bases not matched to a gene; V was cut back by 7 bases and J by 0 bases. CDR1 is LNHDA, CDR2 SQIVND, per germline (reference sequence). The CDR3 spans 15 residues. The CDR3 is CASTRGQSSGNTIYF. CDR3 in DNA: TGTGCCAGTACCAGGGGACAGAGCTCTGGAAACACCATATATTTT.

The rearrangement joins TRBV4-2 to TRBJ2-5; D is perhaps TRBD2 (6 bases). The CDR3 sequence is 16 residues long. V was clipped by 2 bases and J by 3 bases, with 16 bases between them. The V gene's germline CDR1 is LGHNA and CDR2 YNFKEQ. The CDR3 DNA reads as TGTGCCAGCAGCCAATTTGGAGCGGGTCGAGAAGAGACCCAGTACTTC. It yields the protein CASSQFGAGREETQYF.

The chain combines TRBV5-6 with TRBJ2-3; 10 positions match TRBD1. The junction had 3 bases not matched to a gene; V was cut back by 0 bases and J by 2 bases. The CDR3 covers 16 residues. Per the germline V gene, CDR1 is SGHDT and CDR2 is YYEEEE. This chain's CDR3 is CASSLEGTGVTDTQYF. Here the CDR3 DNA reads TGTGCCAGCAGCTTGGAGGGGACAGGGGTCACAGATACGCAGTATTTT.

The count of this clone is one. CDR3 sequence: CASSRKETQYF. CDR3 nucleotides: TGTGCCAGCAGCCGGAAAGAGACCCAGTACTTC. J is TRBJ2-5 and V is TRBV7-6; no clear D. Germline V gives CDR1 SGHVS, CDR2 FNYEAQ. The V end lost 5 bases, the J end lost 3 bases, and 4 bases lay between the germline ends. CDR3 size: 11 residues.